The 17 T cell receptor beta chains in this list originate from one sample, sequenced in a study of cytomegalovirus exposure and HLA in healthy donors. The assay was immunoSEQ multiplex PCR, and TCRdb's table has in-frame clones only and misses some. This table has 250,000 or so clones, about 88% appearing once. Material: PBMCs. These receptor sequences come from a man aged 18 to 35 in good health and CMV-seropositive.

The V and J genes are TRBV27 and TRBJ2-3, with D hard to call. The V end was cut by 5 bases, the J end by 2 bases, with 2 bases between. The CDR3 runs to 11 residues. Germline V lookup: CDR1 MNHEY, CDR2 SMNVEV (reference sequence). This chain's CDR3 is CASSNTDTQYF. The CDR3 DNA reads TGTGCCAGCAGTAACACAGATACGCAGTATTTT.

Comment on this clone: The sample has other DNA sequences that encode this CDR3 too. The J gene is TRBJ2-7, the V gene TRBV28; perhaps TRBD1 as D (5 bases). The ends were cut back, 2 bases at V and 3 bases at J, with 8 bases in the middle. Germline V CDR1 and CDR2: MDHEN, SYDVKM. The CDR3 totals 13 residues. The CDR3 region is CASSLGQGYEQYF. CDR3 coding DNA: TGTGCCAGCAGTTTAGGCCAGGGCTACGAGCAGTACTTC.

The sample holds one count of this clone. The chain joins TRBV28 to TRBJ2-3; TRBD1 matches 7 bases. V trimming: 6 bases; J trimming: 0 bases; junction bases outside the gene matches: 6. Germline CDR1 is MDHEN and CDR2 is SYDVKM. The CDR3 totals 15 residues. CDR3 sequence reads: CASSPGTASTDTQYF. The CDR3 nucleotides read TGTGCCAGCAGCCCTGGGACAGCTAGCACAGATACGCAGTATTTT.

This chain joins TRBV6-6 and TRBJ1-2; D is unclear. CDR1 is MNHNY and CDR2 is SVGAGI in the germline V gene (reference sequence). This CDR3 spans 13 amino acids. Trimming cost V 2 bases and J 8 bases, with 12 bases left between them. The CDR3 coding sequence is TGTGCCAGCAGTTACAATGCCAAGGGCGGCTACACCTTC. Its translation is CASSYNAKGGYTF.

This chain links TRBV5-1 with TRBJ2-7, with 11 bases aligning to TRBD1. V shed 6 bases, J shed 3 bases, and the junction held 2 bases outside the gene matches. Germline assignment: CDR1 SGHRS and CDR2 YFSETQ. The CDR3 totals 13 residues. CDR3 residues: CASTGTGGYEQYF. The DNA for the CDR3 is TGCGCCAGCACCGGGACAGGGGGCTACGAGCAGTACTTC.

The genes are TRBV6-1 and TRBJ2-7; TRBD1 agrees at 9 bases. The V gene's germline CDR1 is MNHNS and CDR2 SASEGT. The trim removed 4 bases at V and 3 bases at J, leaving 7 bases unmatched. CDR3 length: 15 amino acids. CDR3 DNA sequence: TGTGCCAGCAGTGGATGGGGACAGGGAAACTACGAGCAGTACTTC. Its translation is CASSGWGQGNYEQYF.

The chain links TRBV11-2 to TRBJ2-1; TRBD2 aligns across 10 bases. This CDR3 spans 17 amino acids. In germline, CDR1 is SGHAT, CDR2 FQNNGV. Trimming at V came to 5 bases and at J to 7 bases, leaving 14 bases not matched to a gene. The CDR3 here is CASSIRATGTSVNEQFF. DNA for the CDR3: TGTGCCAGCAGCATCAGAGCCACCGGGACTAGCGTAAATGAGCAGTTCTTC.

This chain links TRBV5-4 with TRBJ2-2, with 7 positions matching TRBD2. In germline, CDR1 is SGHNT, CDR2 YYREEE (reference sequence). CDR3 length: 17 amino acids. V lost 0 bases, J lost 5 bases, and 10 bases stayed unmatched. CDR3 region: CASSLATSRAYTGELFF. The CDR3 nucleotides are TGTGCCAGCAGCTTGGCGACTAGCCGAGCGTATACCGGGGAGCTGTTTTTT.

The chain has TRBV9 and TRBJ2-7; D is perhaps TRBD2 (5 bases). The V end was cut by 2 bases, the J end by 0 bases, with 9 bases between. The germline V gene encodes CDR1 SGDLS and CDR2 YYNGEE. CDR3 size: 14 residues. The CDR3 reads CASSVLGDSYEQYF. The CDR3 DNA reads TGTGCCAGCAGCGTTCTGGGAGACTCCTACGAGCAGTACTTC. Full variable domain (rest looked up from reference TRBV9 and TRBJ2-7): DSGVTQTPKHLITATGQRVTLRCSPRSGDLSVYWYQQSLDQGLQFLIQYYNGEERAKGNILERFSAQQFPDLHSELNLSSLELGDSALYFCASSVLGDSYEQYFGPGTRLTVT.

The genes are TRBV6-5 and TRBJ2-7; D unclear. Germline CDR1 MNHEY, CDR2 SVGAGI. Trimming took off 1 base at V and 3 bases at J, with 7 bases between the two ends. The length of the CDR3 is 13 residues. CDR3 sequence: CASSYLGNYEQYF. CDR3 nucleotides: TGTGCCAGCAGTTACTTGGGCAACTACGAGCAGTACTTC.

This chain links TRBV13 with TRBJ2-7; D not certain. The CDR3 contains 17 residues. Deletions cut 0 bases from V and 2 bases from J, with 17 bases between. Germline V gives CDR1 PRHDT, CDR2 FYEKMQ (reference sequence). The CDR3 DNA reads TGTGCCAGCAGCTTAGGCCCCTCCCGGACCCTAGCCTACGAGCAGTACTTC. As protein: CASSLGPSRTLAYEQYF. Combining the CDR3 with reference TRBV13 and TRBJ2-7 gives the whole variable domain AAGVIQSPRHLIKEKRETATLKCYPIPRHDTVYWYQQGPGQDPQFLISFYEKMQSDKGSIPDRFSAQQFSDYHSELNMSSLELGDSALYFCASSLGPSRTLAYEQYFGPGTRLTVT.

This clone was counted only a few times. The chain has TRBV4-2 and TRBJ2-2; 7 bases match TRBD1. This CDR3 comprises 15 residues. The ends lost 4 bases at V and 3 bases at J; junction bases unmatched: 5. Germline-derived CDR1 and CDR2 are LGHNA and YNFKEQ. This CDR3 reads CASSPGDSYTGELFF. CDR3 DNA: TGTGCCAGCAGCCCCGGGGACAGTTACACCGGGGAGCTGTTTTTT.

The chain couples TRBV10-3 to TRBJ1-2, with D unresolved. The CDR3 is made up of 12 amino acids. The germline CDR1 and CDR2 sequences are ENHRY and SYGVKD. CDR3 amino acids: CAARTQNYGYTF. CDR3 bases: TGTGCTGCCAGGACGCAGAACTATGGCTACACCTTC.

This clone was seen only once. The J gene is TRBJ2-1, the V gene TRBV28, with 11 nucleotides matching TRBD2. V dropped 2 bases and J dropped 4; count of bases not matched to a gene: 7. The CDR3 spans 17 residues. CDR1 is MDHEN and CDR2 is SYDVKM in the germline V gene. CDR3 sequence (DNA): TGTGCCAGCAGTTTACCCCCTAGCGGGAGGACGTACAATGAGCAGTTCTTC. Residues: CASSLPPSGRTYNEQFF.

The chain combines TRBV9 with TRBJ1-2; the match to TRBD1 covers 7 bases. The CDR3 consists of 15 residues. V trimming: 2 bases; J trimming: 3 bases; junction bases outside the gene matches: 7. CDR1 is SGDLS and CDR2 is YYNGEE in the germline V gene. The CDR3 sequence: CASSVDQGQHYGYTF. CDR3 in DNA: TGTGCCAGCAGCGTCGATCAGGGACAGCACTATGGCTACACCTTC.

CDR3 bases: TGCGCCAGCAGTGGTAGGGACTCCGAATGGAATGAGCAGTTCTTC. Translated, it gives CASSGRDSEWNEQFF. The rearrangement uses TRBV10-1 and TRBJ2-1; maybe TRBD2 (6 bases). The germline gives CDR1 WNHNN, CDR2 SYGVQD (reference sequence). Trimming stripped 4 bases from V and 7 bases from J, with 17 bases between. The CDR3 runs to 15 residues.

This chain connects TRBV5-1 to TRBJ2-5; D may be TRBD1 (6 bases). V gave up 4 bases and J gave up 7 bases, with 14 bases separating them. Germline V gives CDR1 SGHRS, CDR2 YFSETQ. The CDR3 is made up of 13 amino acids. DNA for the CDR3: TGCGCCAGCAGCGAGGACAGTTTGGGGACCCAGTACTTC. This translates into CASSEDSLGTQYF.